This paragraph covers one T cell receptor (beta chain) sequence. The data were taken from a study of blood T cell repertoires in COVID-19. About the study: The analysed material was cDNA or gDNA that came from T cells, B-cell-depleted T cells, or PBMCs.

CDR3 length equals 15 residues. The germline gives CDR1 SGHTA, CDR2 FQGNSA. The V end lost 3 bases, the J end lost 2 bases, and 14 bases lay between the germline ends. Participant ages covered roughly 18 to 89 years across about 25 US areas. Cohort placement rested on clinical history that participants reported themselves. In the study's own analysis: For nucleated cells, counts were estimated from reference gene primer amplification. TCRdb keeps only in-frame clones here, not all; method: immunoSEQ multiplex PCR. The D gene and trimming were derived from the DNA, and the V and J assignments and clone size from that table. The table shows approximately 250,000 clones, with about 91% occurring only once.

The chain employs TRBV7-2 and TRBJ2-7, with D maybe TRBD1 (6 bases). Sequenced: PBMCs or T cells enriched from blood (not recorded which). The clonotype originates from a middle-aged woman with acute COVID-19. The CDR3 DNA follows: TGTGCCAGCAGCTTGGGTGAGGGGGTGACCTACGAGCAGTACGTC. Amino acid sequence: CASSLGEGVTYEQYV.